These 8 T cell receptor beta chains were sequenced from one sample in a study of beta chain features in type 1 diabetes. cDNA synthesis used the whole RNA isolate, giving expressed TCRB sequences. Clones were read by immunoSEQ multiplex PCR, and TCRdb kept only the in-frame ones, dropping some. The table shows about 150,000 clones, with roughly 10% occurring only once. Sequenced: central memory CD4+ T cells from blood. Receptors originate from a man between 18 and 29 years old in good health.

This clone counts as medium-sized. The chain joins TRBV7-2 to TRBJ1-1, with D unclear. Looked up from germline, CDR1 is SGHTA and CDR2 is FQGNSA. The CDR3 is 13 amino acids. V dropped 2 bases and J dropped 2 bases, with 6 bases sitting between them. This chain's CDR3 is CASSLLANTEAFF. The CDR3 nucleotides read TGTGCCAGCAGCTTATTAGCTAACACTGAAGCTTTCTTT. Full variable domain (missing parts from reference TRBV7-2 and TRBJ1-1): GAGVSQSPSNKVTEKGKDVELRCDPISGHTALYWYRQSLGQGLEFLIYFQGNSAPDKSGLPSDRFSAERTGGSVSTLTIQRTQQEDSAVYLCASSLLANTEAFFGQGTRLTVV.

This clone appeared a few times. The V and J genes are TRBV5-6 and TRBJ2-1; 10 bases match TRBD2. Germline trimming cut 0 bases from V and 2 bases from J; bases unmatched to any gene: 11. CDR1 and CDR2 (germline): SGHDT, YYEEEE. The CDR3 is 19 residues long. Written as DNA, the CDR3 is TGTGCCAGCAGCTTGGACTTGGCTAGCGGGAGAATGACCTACAATGAGCAGTTCTTC. Residues: CASSLDLASGRMTYNEQFF.

Only a few counts were recorded for this clone. V and J are TRBV7-2 and TRBJ2-3, with TRBD2 matching over 7 bases. V dropped 5 bases and J dropped 1; count of bases not matched to a gene: 6. CDR1 SGHTA and CDR2 FQGNSA come from the germline V gene. The CDR3 loop spans 15 amino acids. The CDR3 bases are TGTGCCAGCAGCCCTCGGGGGGTAGGCACAGATACGCAGTATTTT. This encodes CASSPRGVGTDTQYF.

There are many counts of this clone. The CDR3 DNA is TGTGCCAGCAGGGAGGGACTGGCGACCCAGTACTTC. Amino acid sequence: CASREGLATQYF. The chain recombines TRBV6-6 with TRBJ2-5; tentative D call: TRBD2 (6 bases). CDR1 and CDR2 (germline): MNHNY, SVGAGI (reference sequence). The CDR3 runs to 12 residues. V lost 6 bases to trimming and J lost 7 bases, with 12 bases between them.

This clone was detected a few times. V gene TRBV28 combines with J gene TRBJ1-1; TRBD1 might be the D (5 bases). CDR3 length equals 14 residues. V was pared by 8 bases and J by 0 bases, with 13 bases between. From germline, CDR1 is MDHEN and CDR2 SYDVKM. The DNA for the CDR3 is TGTGCCAGCCCAGCGAAAGGGGTGAACACTGAAGCTTTCTTT. Amino acids: CASPAKGVNTEAFF.

The chain has TRBV13 and TRBJ2-3, with D unclear. This CDR3 is 15 amino acids long. Germline CDR1 is PRHDT and CDR2 is FYEKMQ (reference sequence). V was trimmed by 4 bases and J by 2 bases, leaving 13 bases between them. Here the CDR3 reads CASSSTVRHTDTQYF. The CDR3 bases are TGTGCCAGCAGCTCCACTGTGCGACACACAGATACGCAGTATTTT.

This clone turned up a few times. This chain links TRBV2 with TRBJ2-3, with D perhaps TRBD1 (6 bases). Germline lookup yields CDR1 SNHLY and CDR2 FYNNEI. The V end was cut by 5 bases, the J end by 5 bases, with 17 bases between. The CDR3 sequence is 15 residues long. CDR3 amino acids: CASSIGGRGGDTQYF. CDR3 DNA sequence: TGTGCCAGCAGTATCGGCGGCAGGGGTGGAGATACGCAGTATTTT.

This clone was seen a few times. The chain couples TRBV5-8 to TRBJ1-3; D is uncertain. Germline CDR1 is SGHTS and CDR2 is YDEGEE. The V gene lost 4 bases and the J gene lost 0 bases, with 5 bases spanning the gap. The length of the CDR3 is 13 residues. CDR3 DNA sequence: TGTGCCAGCAGCGGATTCTCTGGAAACACCATATATTTT. This encodes CASSGFSGNTIYF.